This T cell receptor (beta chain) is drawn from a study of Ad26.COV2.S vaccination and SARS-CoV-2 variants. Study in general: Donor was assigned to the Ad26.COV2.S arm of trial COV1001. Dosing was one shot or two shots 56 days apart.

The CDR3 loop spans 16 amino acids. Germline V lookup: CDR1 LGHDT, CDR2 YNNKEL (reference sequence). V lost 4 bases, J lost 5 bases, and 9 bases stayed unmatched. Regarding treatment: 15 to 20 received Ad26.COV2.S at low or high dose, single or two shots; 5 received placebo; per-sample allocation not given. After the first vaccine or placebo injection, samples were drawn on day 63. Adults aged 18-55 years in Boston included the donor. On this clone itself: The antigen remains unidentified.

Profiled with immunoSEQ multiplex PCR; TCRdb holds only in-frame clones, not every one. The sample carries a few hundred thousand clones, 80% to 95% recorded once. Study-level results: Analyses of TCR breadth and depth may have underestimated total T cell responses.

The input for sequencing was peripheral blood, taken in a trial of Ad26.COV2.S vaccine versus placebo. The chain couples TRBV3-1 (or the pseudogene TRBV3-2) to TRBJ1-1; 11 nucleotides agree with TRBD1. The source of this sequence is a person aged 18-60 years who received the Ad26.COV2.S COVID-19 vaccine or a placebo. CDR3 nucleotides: TGTGCCAGCAGCCCCAGTATAGGGACAGGGGGAACTGAAGCTTTCTTT. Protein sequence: CASSPSIGTGGTEAFF.